This T cell receptor (beta chain) originates from a study of T cells in Graves' hyperthyroidism and ophthalmopathy. The study's findings and limits: Using 13 V-J features, a model discriminated ophthalmopathy from stable hyperthyroidism.

Diagnoses were established using clinical symptoms, serum thyroxine and TRAb, thyroid ultrasound and orbital computed tomography. Germline CDR1 and CDR2: MDHEN and SYDVKM. V was clipped by 2 bases and J by 0 bases, with 11 bases between them. The CDR3 sequence is 16 residues long. This clonotype was counted ten times or more. Its antigen is currently unknown. The CDR3 regions of TCR beta were amplified from RNA transcripts. First-round RT-PCR of the TCR CDR3 relied on the HTBI primer set. Using its own MiXCR run on the multiplex PCR reads, TCRdb lists one record per CDR3 protein. The table has 400,000 to 600,000 distinct CDR3 sequences, around 21% seen once; the top ten hold roughly 29%.

This rearrangement joins TRBV28 to TRBJ1-5; D gene ambiguous. Sequencing input: blood. This receptor was taken from a man aged 18-30 years with Graves' hyperthyroidism. The CDR3 sequence: CASSLLTLYSNQPQHF. CDR3 coding DNA: TGTGCCAGCAGTTTACTAACCCTATATAGCAATCAGCCCCAGCATTTT.